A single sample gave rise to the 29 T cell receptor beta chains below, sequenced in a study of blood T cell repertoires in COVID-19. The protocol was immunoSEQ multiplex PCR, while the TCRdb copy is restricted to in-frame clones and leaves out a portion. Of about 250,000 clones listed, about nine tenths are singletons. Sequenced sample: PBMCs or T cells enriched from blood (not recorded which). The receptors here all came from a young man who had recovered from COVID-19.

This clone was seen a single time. The DNA of the CDR3 is TGTGCCAGCTTTCGTATGAACACTGAAGCTTTCTTT. Residues: CASFRMNTEAFF. The chain links TRBV6-5 to TRBJ1-1; unclear D gene. CDR1 MNHEY and CDR2 SVGAGI come from the germline V gene. CDR3 length equals 12 residues. With 8 bases removed from V and 0 bases from J, the gap between germline ends came to 7 bases.

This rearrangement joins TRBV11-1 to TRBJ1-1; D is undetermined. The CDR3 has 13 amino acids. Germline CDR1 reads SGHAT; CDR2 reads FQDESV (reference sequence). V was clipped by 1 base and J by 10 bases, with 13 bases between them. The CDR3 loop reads CASSLVYGRRAFF. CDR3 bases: TGTGCCAGCAGCTTAGTATACGGGAGAAGAGCTTTCTTT.

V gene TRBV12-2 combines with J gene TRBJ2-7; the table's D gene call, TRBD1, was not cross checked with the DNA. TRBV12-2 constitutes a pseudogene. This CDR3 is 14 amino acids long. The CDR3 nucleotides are TGTGCAAGTCGCTGTCGACAGTTGCGCTACGAGCAGTACTTC. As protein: CASRCRQLRYEQYF.

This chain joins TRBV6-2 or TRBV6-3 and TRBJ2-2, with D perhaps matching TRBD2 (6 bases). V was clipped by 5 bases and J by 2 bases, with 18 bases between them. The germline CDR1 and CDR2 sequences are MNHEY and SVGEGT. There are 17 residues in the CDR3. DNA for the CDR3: TGTGCCAGCAGTCCGACAACGGGACTCCTAAACACCGGGGAGCTGTTTTTT. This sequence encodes CASSPTTGLLNTGELFF.

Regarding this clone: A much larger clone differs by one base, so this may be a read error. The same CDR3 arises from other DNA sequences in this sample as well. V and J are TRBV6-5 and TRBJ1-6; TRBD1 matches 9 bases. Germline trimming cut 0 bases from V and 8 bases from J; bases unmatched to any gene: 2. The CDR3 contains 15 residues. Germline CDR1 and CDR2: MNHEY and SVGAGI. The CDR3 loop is CASSYSRTGDSPLHF. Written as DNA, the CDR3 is TGTGCCAGCAGTTACTCAAGGACAGGGGATTCACCCCTCCACTTT.

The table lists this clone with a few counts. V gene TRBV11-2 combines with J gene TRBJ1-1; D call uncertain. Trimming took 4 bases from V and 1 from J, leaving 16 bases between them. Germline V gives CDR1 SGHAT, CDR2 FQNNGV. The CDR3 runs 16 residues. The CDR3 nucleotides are TGTGCCAGCAGCTCGGTCCGGGGATACTGGAACACTGAAGCTTTCTTT. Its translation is CASSSVRGYWNTEAFF.

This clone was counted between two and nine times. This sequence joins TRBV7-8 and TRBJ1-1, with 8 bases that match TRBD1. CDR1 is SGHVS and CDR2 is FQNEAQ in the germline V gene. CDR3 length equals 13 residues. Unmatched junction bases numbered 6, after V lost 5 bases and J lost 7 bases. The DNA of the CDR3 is TGTGCCAGCAGCCCGAGGACAGGGTATGAAGCTTTCTTT. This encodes CASSPRTGYEAFF.

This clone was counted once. In DNA form, the CDR3 reads TGTGCCAGCTCATTGGCGGCGAGGTGGGATACGCAGTATTTT. Translation gives CASSLAARWDTQYF. The chain links TRBV18 to TRBJ2-3; D is ambiguous. Germline assignment: CDR1 KGHSH and CDR2 LQKENI. V was cut by 5 bases and J by 6 bases, with 15 bases left in between. The CDR3 totals 14 residues.

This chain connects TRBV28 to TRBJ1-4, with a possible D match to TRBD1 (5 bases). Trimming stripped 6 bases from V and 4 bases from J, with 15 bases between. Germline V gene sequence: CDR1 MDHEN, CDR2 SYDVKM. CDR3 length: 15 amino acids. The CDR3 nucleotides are TGTGCCAGCAGAGCTACTGGGGGGGGTAATGAAAAACTGTTTTTT. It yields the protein CASRATGGGNEKLFF.

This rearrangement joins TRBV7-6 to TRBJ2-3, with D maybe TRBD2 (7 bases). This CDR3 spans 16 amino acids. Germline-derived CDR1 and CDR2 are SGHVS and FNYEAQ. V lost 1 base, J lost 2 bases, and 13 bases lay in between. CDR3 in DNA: TGTGCCAGCAGCTTAGTGGCGGGGGCTTACACAGATACGCAGTATTTT. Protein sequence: CASSLVAGAYTDTQYF.

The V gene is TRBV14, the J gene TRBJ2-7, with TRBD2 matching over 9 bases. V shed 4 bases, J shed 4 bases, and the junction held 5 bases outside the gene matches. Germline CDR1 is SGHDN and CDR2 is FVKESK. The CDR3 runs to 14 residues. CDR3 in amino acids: CASSRRGGGYEQYF. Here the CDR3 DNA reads TGTGCCAGCAGCCGGCGGGGGGGCGGGTACGAGCAGTACTTC.

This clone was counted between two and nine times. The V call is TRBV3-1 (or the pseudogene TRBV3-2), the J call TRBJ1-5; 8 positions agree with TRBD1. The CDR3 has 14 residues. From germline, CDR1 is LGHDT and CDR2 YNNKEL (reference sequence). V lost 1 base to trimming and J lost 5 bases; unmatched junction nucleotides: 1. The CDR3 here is CASSQGQGHQPQHF. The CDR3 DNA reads TGTGCCAGCAGCCAAGGACAGGGGCATCAGCCCCAGCATTTT.

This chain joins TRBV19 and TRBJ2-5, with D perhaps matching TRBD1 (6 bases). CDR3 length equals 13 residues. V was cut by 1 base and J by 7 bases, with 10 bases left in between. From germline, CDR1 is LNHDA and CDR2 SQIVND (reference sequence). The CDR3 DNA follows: TGTGCCAGTAGTATAGCTCTAGGGGGGACCCAGTACTTC. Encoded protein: CASSIALGGTQYF.

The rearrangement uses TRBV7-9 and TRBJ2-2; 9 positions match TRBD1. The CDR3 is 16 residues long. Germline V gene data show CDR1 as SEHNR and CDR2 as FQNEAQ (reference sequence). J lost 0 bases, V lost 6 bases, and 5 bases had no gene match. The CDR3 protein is CASRPGQGTNTGELFF. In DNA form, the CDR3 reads TGTGCCAGCAGACCAGGACAGGGGACGAACACCGGGGAGCTGTTTTTT.

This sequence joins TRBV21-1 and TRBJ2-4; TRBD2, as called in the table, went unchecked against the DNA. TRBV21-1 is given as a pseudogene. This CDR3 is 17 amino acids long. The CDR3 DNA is TGTGCCAGCAGCCCCTCCACGCGGGGGCCGGACAAAAACATTCAGTACTTC. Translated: CASSPSTRGPDKNIQYF.

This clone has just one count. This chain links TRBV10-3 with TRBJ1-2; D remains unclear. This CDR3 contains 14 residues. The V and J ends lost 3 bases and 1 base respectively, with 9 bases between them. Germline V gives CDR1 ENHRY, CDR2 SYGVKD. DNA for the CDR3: TGTGCCATCAGTGATCCCCAGGTTAACTATGGCTACACCTTC. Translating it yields CAISDPQVNYGYTF.

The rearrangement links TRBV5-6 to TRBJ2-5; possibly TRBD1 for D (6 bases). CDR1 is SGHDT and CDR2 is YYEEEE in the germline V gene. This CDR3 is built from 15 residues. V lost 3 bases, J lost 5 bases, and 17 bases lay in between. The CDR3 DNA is TGTGCCAGCAGCTCATTACAGGGATTTTTGGAGACCCAGTACTTC. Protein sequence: CASSSLQGFLETQYF.

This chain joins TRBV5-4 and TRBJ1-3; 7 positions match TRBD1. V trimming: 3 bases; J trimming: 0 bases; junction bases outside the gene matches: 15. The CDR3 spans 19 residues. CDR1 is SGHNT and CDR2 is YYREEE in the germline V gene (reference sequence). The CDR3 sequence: CASSSMLTGSSLSGNTIYF. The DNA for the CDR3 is TGTGCCAGCAGCTCAATGTTGACAGGGTCTTCACTCTCTGGAAACACCATATATTTT.

CDR3 DNA: TGTGCCAGCAGTGTAACTACCCTAGCCAAAAACATTCAGTACTTC. Translated, it gives CASSVTTLAKNIQYF. This chain connects TRBV2 to TRBJ2-4; no firm D call. The germline CDR1 and CDR2 sequences are SNHLY and FYNNEI. V was pared by 4 bases and J by 0 bases, with 10 bases between. This CDR3 is built from 15 residues.

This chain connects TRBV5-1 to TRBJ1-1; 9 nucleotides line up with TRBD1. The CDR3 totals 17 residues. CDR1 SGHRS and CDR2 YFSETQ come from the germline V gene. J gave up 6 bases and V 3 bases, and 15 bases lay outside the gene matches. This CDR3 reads CASSSDRGATKPPEAFF. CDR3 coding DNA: TGCGCCAGCAGCTCCGACAGGGGGGCGACAAAACCCCCTGAAGCTTTCTTT. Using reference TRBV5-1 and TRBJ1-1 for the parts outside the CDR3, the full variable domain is KAGVTQTPRYLIKTRGQQVTLSCSPISGHRSVSWYQQTPGQGLQFLFEYFSETQRNKGNFPGRFSGRQFSNSRSEMNVSTLELGDSALYLCASSSDRGATKPPEAFFGQGTRLTVV.

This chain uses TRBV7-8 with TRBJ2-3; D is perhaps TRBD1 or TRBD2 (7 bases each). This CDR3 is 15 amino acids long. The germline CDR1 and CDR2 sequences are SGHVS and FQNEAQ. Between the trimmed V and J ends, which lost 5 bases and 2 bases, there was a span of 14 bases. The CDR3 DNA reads TGTGCCAGCAGCCGGGACAGCGGGACCACAGATACGCAGTATTTT. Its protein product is CASSRDSGTTDTQYF.

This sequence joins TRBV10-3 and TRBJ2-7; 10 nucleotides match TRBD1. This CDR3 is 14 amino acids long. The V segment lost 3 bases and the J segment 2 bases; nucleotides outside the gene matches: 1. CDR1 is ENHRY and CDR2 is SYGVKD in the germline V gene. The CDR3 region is CAISEGTGAYEQYF. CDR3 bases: TGTGCCATCAGTGAAGGGACAGGGGCCTACGAGCAGTACTTC.

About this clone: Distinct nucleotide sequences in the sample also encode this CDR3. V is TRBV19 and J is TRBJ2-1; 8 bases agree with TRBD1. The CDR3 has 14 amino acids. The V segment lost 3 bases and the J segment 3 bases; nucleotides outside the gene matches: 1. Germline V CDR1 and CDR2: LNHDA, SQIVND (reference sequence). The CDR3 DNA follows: TGTGCCAGTAGTATGACAGGGGACTACAATGAGCAGTTCTTC. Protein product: CASSMTGDYNEQFF.

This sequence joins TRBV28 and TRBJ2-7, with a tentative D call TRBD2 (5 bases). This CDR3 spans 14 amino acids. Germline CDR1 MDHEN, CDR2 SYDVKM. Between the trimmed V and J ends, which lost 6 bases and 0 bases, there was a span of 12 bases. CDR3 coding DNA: TGTGCCAGCAGCAGACTGGGGAGCTCCTACGAGCAGTACTTC. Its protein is CASSRLGSSYEQYF.

Here the CDR3 reads CASSPPGQGISGANVLTF. The CDR3 region has the DNA TGTGCCAGCAGCCCACCGGGACAGGGTATATCTGGGGCCAACGTCCTGACTTTC. The chain uses TRBV11-2 and TRBJ2-6, with TRBD1 matching 9 bases. Germline CDR1 reads SGHAT; CDR2 reads FQNNGV. Germline trimming cut 5 bases from V and 1 base from J; bases unmatched to any gene: 9. The CDR3 loop spans 18 amino acids.

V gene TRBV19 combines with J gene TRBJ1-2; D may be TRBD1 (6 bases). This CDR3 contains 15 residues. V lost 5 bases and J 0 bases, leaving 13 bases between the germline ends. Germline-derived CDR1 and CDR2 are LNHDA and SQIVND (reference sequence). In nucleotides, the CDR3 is TGTGCCAGTAGTCAGGACAGCCCTTCTAACTATGGCTACACCTTC. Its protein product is CASSQDSPSNYGYTF. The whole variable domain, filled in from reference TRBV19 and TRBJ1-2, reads DGGITQSPKYLFRKEGQNVTLSCEQNLNHDAMYWYRQDPGQGLRLIYYSQIVNDFQKGDIAEGYSVSREKKESFPLTVTSAQKNPTAFYLCASSQDSPSNYGYTFGSGTRLTVV.

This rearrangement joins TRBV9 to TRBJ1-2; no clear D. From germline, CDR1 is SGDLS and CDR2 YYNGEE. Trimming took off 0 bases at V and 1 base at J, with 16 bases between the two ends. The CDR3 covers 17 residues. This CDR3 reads CASSVASTESFNYGYTF. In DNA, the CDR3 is TGTGCCAGCAGCGTAGCTTCTACAGAATCCTTTAACTATGGCTACACCTTC.

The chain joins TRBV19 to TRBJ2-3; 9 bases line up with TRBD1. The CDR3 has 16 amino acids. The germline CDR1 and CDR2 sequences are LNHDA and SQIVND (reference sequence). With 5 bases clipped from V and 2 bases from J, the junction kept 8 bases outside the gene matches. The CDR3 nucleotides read TGTGCCAGTAGTCTAACGACAGGGGGATACACAGATACGCAGTATTTT. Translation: CASSLTTGGYTDTQYF.

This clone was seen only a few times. The chain's CDR3 is CASSDLNEQYF. CDR3 DNA: TGTGCCAGCAGTGATTTAAACGAGCAGTACTTC. The chain couples TRBV2 to TRBJ2-7; D is uncertain. CDR3 length: 11 residues. V lost 3 bases and J lost 5, with 5 bases in between. Germline loops: CDR1 SNHLY, CDR2 FYNNEI.